Following are 2 T cell receptor beta chains from one sample sequenced in a study of T cells after yellow fever vaccination. From the 5' RACE reads, TCRdb called clonotypes with MiXCR, one entry per CDR3 protein. The data show hundreds of thousands of distinct CDR3 sequences, with under 20% seen just once and over 15% held by the top ten. This material consisted of PBMCs, taken before the yellow fever booster vaccination. These receptors all come from a man younger than 35 who received the YFV17D yellow fever vaccine.

This sequence joins TRBV20-1 and TRBJ1-2; weak D call: TRBD1 (6 bases). In germline, CDR1 is DFQATT, CDR2 SNEGSKA (reference sequence). This CDR3 spans 10 amino acids. The V end lost 5 bases, the J end lost 7 bases, and 8 bases lay between the germline ends. As DNA, the CDR3 is TGCAGTGCTGACAGGCTTGGCTACACCTTC. Amino acid sequence: CSADRLGYTF.

This clonotype was detected a few times. V usage is TRBV7-2 and J usage is TRBJ1-5; the D gene is possibly TRBD1 (5 bases). The germline V and J ends were trimmed by 1 base and 4 bases, with 17 bases remaining between them. Germline CDR1 SGHTA, CDR2 FQGNSA. CDR3 length: 17 amino acids. As DNA, the CDR3 is TGTGCCAGCAGCTTAGGATCTCGGGCAGGGCGAAATCAGCCCCAGCATTTT. Translating gives CASSLGSRAGRNQPQHF.